This T cell receptor beta chain is drawn from a study of shared clonotypes between healthy human individuals. Study-wide background: Each donor's CD4 naive and CD4 memory cells filled three plates apiece, CD8 naive two, and CD8 memory one.

Only CD45RO-negative cells positively selected for CCR7 counted as naive CD8 cells, so terminally differentiated effector memory CD45RA+ cells were excluded. The run depth of the assay was deep. Measured with immunoSEQ multiplex PCR; TCRdb has only the in-frame clones, and not every one. The repertoire includes approximately 840,000 clones, just over 95% of them detected once, and less than 0.25% sits in the top ten. The germline V gene encodes CDR1 KGHSH and CDR2 LQKENI. V gave up 0 bases and J gave up 1 base, with 9 bases separating them. The CDR3 has 16 amino acids. Points from the study as a whole: Lower generation probabilities were found for non-shared clonotypes than for those shared by all four donors. Sequencing depth was a factor that was expected to affect clonotype sharing among donors.

As to this clone: Its antigen is as yet unknown.

The V gene is TRBV18, the J gene TRBJ2-2; D is uncertain. The sequence came from a man younger than 40 in good health. The sequenced sample consisted of naive CD8+ T cells sorted from blood. CDR3 in DNA: TGTGCCAGCTCACCACCGCGCGCTCAGAACACCGGGGAGCTGTTTTTT. As protein: CASSPPRAQNTGELFF.